A selection of T cell receptor beta chains follows, all from one sample in a study of control samples from healthy donors and cancer patients. Repertoires were generated with immunoSEQ multiplex PCR, while TCRdb's copy carries only in-frame clones and drops some. This repertoire shows about 190,000 clones, 90% to 95% found once; its top ten account for 1.5% to 2%. The specimen sequenced was blood. These receptors all come from a man younger than 40 in good health. Both conserved end residues are part of each CDR3. The D gene is left open where the match is weak. Rows may omit the clone size; those that give it use once, few, many or a size class.

V gene,J gene,clone size,D gene,CDR3 protein,CDR3 DNA
TRBV18,TRBJ1-1,.,TRBD1,CASSPPDRGPEAFF,TGTGCCAGCTCACCACCGGACAGGGGCCCTGAAGCTTTCTTT
TRBV4-2,TRBJ1-2,.,TRBD1,CASSQDTTPTTGAYGYTF,TGTGCCAGCAGCCAAGATACCACCCCCACTACAGGGGCGTATGGCTACACCTTC
TRBV7-2,TRBJ2-1,.,.,CASSFYRGGAGYNEQFF,TGTGCCAGCAGCTTCTACAGGGGGGGGGCTGGCTACAATGAGCAGTTCTTC
TRBV9,TRBJ2-1,.,TRBD1,CASKGAGQGANEQFF,TGTGCCAGCAAGGGTGCGGGACAGGGGGCAAATGAGCAGTTCTTC
TRBV4-2,TRBJ1-3,.,.,CASSQSGSGNTIYF,TGTGCCAGCAGCCAGTCGGGGTCAGGAAACACCATATATTTT
TRBV5-1,TRBJ2-3,.,.,CASRDDRASFSDTQYF,TGCGCCAGCAGGGATGACAGAGCCTCGTTTTCAGATACGCAGTATTTT
TRBV12-5,TRBJ2-6,.,.,CASGLWGAGANVLTF,TGTGCTAGTGGCTTGTGGGGGGCTGGGGCCAACGTCCTGACTTTC
TRBV19,TRBJ1-1,once,TRBD1,CASSSQGASSPEAFF,TGTGCCAGTAGCTCACAGGGGGCGTCTAGTCCTGAAGCTTTCTTT
TRBV5-1,TRBJ2-7,.,TRBD2,CASTISGGGTYEQYF,TGCGCCAGCACGATTAGCGGGGGCGGAACCTACGAGCAGTACTTC
TRBV11-2,TRBJ1-2,.,.,CASSLGQRFWGYTF,TGTGCCAGCAGCTTAGGACAGCGCTTTTGGGGCTACACCTTC
TRBV23-1,TRBJ2-7,.,.,CASSHTGSSYEQYF,TGCGCCAGCAGTCATACGGGCAGCTCCTACGAGCAGTACTTC
TRBV10-2,TRBJ1-1,.,.,CASSESLLGGNTEAFF,TGCGCCAGCAGTGAGTCATTACTTGGAGGGAACACTGAAGCTTTCTTT
TRBV4-2,TRBJ1-6,once,.,CASSQVGSNNSPLHF,TGTGCCAGCAGCCAAGTCGGCAGTAATAATTCACCCCTCCACTTT
TRBV2,TRBJ2-7,.,TRBD1,CASSEPGQDFSYEQYF,TGTGCCAGCAGTGAGCCCGGACAGGATTTCTCCTACGAGCAGTACTTC
TRBV5-1,TRBJ2-4,.,TRBD1,CASSLDRGAKNIQYF,TGCGCCAGCAGCTTGGACAGGGGGGCCAAAAACATTCAGTACTTC
TRBV4-1,TRBJ2-2,once,TRBD2,CASSPFGLAGGMNTGELFF,TGCGCCAGCAGCCCGTTCGGGCTAGCGGGGGGGATGAACACCGGGGAGCTGTTTTTT
TRBV7-6,TRBJ2-2,.,.,CASSLATVPNTGELFF,TGTGCCAGCAGCCTAGCGACTGTACCGAACACCGGGGAGCTGTTTTTT
TRBV30,TRBJ1-2,.,.,CAWNAGTPSNYGYTF,TGTGCCTGGAACGCGGGCACCCCTTCTAACTATGGCTACACCTTC
TRBV2,TRBJ2-6,.,.,CASSVAPGANVLTF,TGTGCCAGCAGTGTGGCGCCTGGGGCCAACGTCCTGACTTTC
TRBV10-3,TRBJ2-3,.,TRBD2,CAINSGGAPDTQYF,TGTGCCATCAATAGCGGGGGGGCCCCAGATACGCAGTATTTT
TRBV5-6,TRBJ1-2,.,.,CASSLIPDLYRYTF,TGTGCCAGCAGCTTGATTCCGGACCTTTATCGCTACACCTTC
TRBV3-1/TRBV3-2,TRBJ1-1,.,.,CASSPQQGRGNTEAFF,TGTGCCAGCAGCCCTCAACAGGGCAGGGGGAACACTGAAGCTTTCTTT
TRBV7-3,TRBJ2-3,.,TRBD2,CASSLQRGGQDTQYF,TGTGCCAGCAGCTTACAGCGGGGGGGCCAAGATACGCAGTATTTT
TRBV27,TRBJ1-5,.,.,CASSPGQIYSNQPQHF,TGTGCCAGCAGTCCCGGACAGATCTATAGCAATCAGCCCCAGCATTTT
TRBV2,TRBJ2-2,once,.,CASREDTGELFF,TGTGCCAGCAGGGAGGACACCGGGGAGCTGTTTTTT
TRBV27,TRBJ2-1,few,.,CASSSGYNEQFF,TGTGCCAGCAGTTCCGGGTACAATGAGCAGTTCTTC
TRBV30,TRBJ1-1,.,.,CAWIGGQGMTEAFF,TGTGCCTGGATTGGGGGGCAGGGGATGACTGAAGCTTTCTTT
TRBV6-5,TRBJ2-3,.,TRBD2,CASTPTSGGADTQYF,TGTGCCAGCACCCCGACTAGCGGGGGGGCTGATACGCAGTATTTT
TRBV14,TRBJ2-3,.,TRBD2,CASSATSGGSTDTQYF,TGTGCCAGCAGCGCCACTAGCGGGGGTAGCACAGATACGCAGTATTTT
TRBV7-2,TRBJ1-5,.,.,CASSPRGGISNQPQHF,TGTGCCAGCAGCCCGAGGGGAGGGATTAGCAATCAGCCCCAGCATTTT
TRBV30,TRBJ1-2,.,TRBD1,CAWGYGDMTGTGGYTF,TGTGCCTGGGGTTATGGGGATATGACAGGGACGGGAGGCTACACCTTC
TRBV5-6,TRBJ1-6,once,.,CASSLWENSPLHF,TGTGCCAGCAGCTTATGGGAAAATTCACCCCTCCACTTT
TRBV28,TRBJ1-2,.,.,CASGLNYGYTF,TGTGCCAGCGGACTGAATTATGGCTACACCTTC
TRBV11-2,TRBJ1-2,.,.,CASSSGGFGGYTF,TGTGCCAGCAGCTCCGGGGGGTTCGGTGGCTACACCTTC
TRBV5-6,TRBJ2-2,.,TRBD1,CASSLEGGGLQLFF,TGTGCCAGCAGCTTGGAAGGGGGCGGACTCCAGCTGTTTTTT
TRBV7-9,TRBJ1-1,few,TRBD1,CASSQPGTGRVTEAFF,TGTGCCAGCAGCCAGCCCGGGACAGGGAGAGTCACTGAAGCTTTCTTT
TRBV12-5,TRBJ2-2,.,TRBD1,CASAPDRANTGELFF,TGTGCTAGTGCCCCGGACAGGGCGAACACCGGGGAGCTGTTTTTT
TRBV5-1,TRBJ2-7,.,TRBD2,CASSYQGGGSYEQYF,TGCGCCAGCAGCTACCAGGGCGGGGGGTCCTACGAGCAGTACTTC
TRBV9,TRBJ2-2,.,.,CASSPGQPGELFF,TGTGCCAGCAGCCCTGGACAGCCCGGGGAGCTGTTTTTT
TRBV20-1,TRBJ2-7,.,.,CSASGRGGYEQYF,TGCAGTGCTAGTGGCAGGGGCGGGTACGAGCAGTACTTC